These 26 T cell receptor beta chains were sequenced from one sample in a study of blood T cell repertoires in COVID-19. Generated by immunoSEQ multiplex PCR, the TCRdb table keeps only in-frame clones and is missing some. The table records tens of thousands of clones, 79% of them present only once. The source material was peripheral blood. The receptor set was obtained from a man aged 65-85 years with acute or convalescent COVID-19.

Regarding this clone: The same CDR3 arises from other DNA sequences in this sample as well. The CDR3 sequence is CASRTRLGELFF. For the CDR3, the DNA is TGTGCCAGCAGAACCCGGTTGGGGGAGCTGTTTTTT. The chain employs TRBV27 and TRBJ2-2; D remains unclear. Germline loops: CDR1 MNHEY, CDR2 SMNVEV (reference sequence). Trimming left V 6 bases short and J 8 bases short, with 10 bases between. The CDR3 is made up of 12 amino acids.

This rearrangement joins TRBV15 to TRBJ1-2; no firm D call. V lost 5 bases and J lost 2, with 6 bases in between. The CDR3 contains 12 residues. The germline CDR1 and CDR2 sequences are LNHNV and YYDKDF (reference sequence). The chain's CDR3 is CATSQANYGYTF. CDR3 nucleotide sequence: TGTGCCACCAGCCAGGCCAACTATGGCTACACCTTC. The entire variable domain, with the rest obtained from reference TRBV15 and TRBJ1-2, is as follows: DAMVIQNPRYQVTQFGKPVTLSCSQTLNHNVMYWYQQKSSQAPKLLFHYYDKDFNNEADTPDNFQSRRPNTSFCFLDIRSPGLGDTAMYLCATSQANYGYTFGSGTRLTVV.

CDR3 region: CASQGYQGKDEQFF. DNA for the CDR3: TGTGCCAGCCAGGGTTATCAGGGAAAGGATGAGCAGTTCTTC. This sequence joins TRBV2 and TRBJ2-1, with D perhaps TRBD1 (5 bases). Looked up from germline, CDR1 is SNHLY and CDR2 is FYNNEI. V was cut by 8 bases and J by 8 bases, with 19 bases left in between. The CDR3 spans 14 residues.

The rearrangement links TRBV28 to TRBJ1-4; 8 bases align to TRBD1. This CDR3 has 15 residues. V trimming: 5 bases; J trimming: 7 bases; junction bases outside the gene matches: 9. Germline V gives CDR1 MDHEN, CDR2 SYDVKM. CDR3 in amino acids: CASSRRTGRGEKLFF. The CDR3 DNA reads as TGTGCCAGCAGTCGAAGGACAGGGCGGGGTGAAAAACTGTTTTTT.

The rearrangement uses TRBV2 and TRBJ1-1, with unresolved D. This CDR3 comprises 14 residues. Germline V gene data show CDR1 as SNHLY and CDR2 as FYNNEI. The V end lost 7 bases, the J end lost 0 bases, and 12 bases lay between the germline ends. The CDR3 loop is CASIRNELNTEAFF. Here the CDR3 DNA reads TGTGCCAGCATCAGGAACGAATTGAACACTGAAGCTTTCTTT.

This chain links TRBV28 with TRBJ1-1; D is ambiguous. V gave up 5 bases and J gave up 4 bases, with 8 bases separating them. Germline V gene lookup returns CDR1 MDHEN and CDR2 SYDVKM. The length of the CDR3 is 12 residues. The CDR3 DNA sequence: TGTGCCAGCAGTACCCACGGCACTGAAGCTTTCTTT. It translates to CASSTHGTEAFF.

The chain employs TRBV5-1 and TRBJ1-1, with TRBD1 as a possible D gene (6 bases). V was pared by 4 bases and J by 7 bases, with 11 bases between. This CDR3 region has 12 residues. Germline CDR1 reads SGHRS; CDR2 reads YFSETQ. CDR3 sequence reads: CASSPTGSEAFF. The DNA for the CDR3 is TGCGCCAGCAGCCCCACAGGGAGTGAAGCTTTCTTT. The whole variable domain, remainder taken from reference TRBV5-1 and TRBJ1-1, is KAGVTQTPRYLIKTRGQQVTLSCSPISGHRSVSWYQQTPGQGLQFLFEYFSETQRNKGNFPGRFSGRQFSNSRSEMNVSTLELGDSALYLCASSPTGSEAFFGQGTRLTVV.

This clone was picked up many times. The chain combines TRBV4-2 with TRBJ1-3; D is ambiguous. With 0 bases removed from V and 3 bases from J, the gap between germline ends came to 9 bases. The CDR3 has 15 amino acids. The germline V gene has CDR1 LGHNA and CDR2 YNFKEQ. The CDR3 region has the DNA TGTGCCAGCAGCCAAGAAAGGACTAGTGGAAACACCATATATTTT. It codes for CASSQERTSGNTIYF.

The chain links TRBV19 to TRBJ1-6; D gene unclear. V lost 6 bases to trimming and J lost 8 bases, with 14 bases between them. CDR3 length: 14 residues. Germline loops: CDR1 LNHDA, CDR2 SQIVND (reference sequence). CDR3 sequence: CASSRGRRDSPLHF. CDR3 bases: TGTGCCAGTAGCCGCGGCAGGCGGGATTCACCCCTCCACTTT.

Here the CDR3 reads CASRRGGTYNSPLHF. Written as DNA, the CDR3 is TGTGCCAGCAGGAGAGGGGGCACCTATAATTCACCCCTCCACTTT. The chain combines TRBV2 with TRBJ1-6; 7 nucleotides line up with TRBD1. Unmatched junction bases numbered 4, after V lost 6 bases and J lost 2 bases. This CDR3 is 15 amino acids long. Germline V gives CDR1 SNHLY, CDR2 FYNNEI.

The J gene is TRBJ2-7, the V gene TRBV2; no reliable D call. Germline assignment: CDR1 SNHLY and CDR2 FYNNEI. This CDR3 contains 11 residues. Trimming left V 4 bases short and J 4 bases short, with 5 bases between. CDR3 sequence reads: CASSAGYEQYF. The CDR3 region has the DNA TGTGCCAGCAGTGCAGGTTACGAGCAGTACTTC.

The genes are TRBV10-1 and TRBJ2-7; D is uncertain. CDR1 and CDR2 from the germline V gene are WNHNN and SYGVQD (reference sequence). The CDR3 is 13 amino acids. Between the trimmed V and J ends, which lost 9 bases and 2 bases, there was a span of 14 bases. CDR3 in DNA: TGCGCCAGTCAAACTCTGCGGACCTACGAGCAGTACGTC. It codes for CASQTLRTYEQYV.

The V call is TRBV3-1 (or the pseudogene TRBV3-2), the J call TRBJ1-1; 12 bases agree with TRBD1. The germline V gene encodes CDR1 LGHDT and CDR2 YNNKEL (reference sequence). The J segment lost 3 bases and the V segment lost 0 bases, leaving 14 bases of the junction unmatched. This CDR3 region has 20 residues. The CDR3 spells CASSQDLSGDRGRRDTEAFF. In DNA, the CDR3 is TGTGCCAGCAGCCAAGATCTTAGTGGGGACAGGGGGCGAAGGGACACTGAAGCTTTCTTT.

The table lists this clone with a count of one. This rearrangement joins TRBV5-5 to TRBJ2-7; 7 bases align to TRBD1. Germline CDR1 reads SGHKS; CDR2 reads YYEKEE (reference sequence). This CDR3 has 14 residues. After removal of 1 base from V and 2 bases from J, the junction contained 3 bases not matched to a gene. CDR3 sequence (DNA): TGTGCCAGCAGCTTGCAGGGGACAGCCTACGAGCAGTACTTC. It codes for CASSLQGTAYEQYF.

This clone has just one count. The gene calls are TRBV3-1 (or the pseudogene TRBV3-2) and TRBJ1-1, with D possibly being TRBD1 (6 bases). V was trimmed by 7 bases and J by 5 bases, leaving 17 bases between them. The CDR3 is 14 amino acids. Looked up from germline, CDR1 is LGHDT and CDR2 is YNNKEL (reference sequence). CDR3 nucleotide sequence: TGTGCCAGCACCCCAAGGGGGACGGAAACTGAAGCTTTCTTT. Its protein is CASTPRGTETEAFF.

This clone has a handful of counts. The rearrangement joins TRBV7-9 to TRBJ1-1, with D possibly being TRBD1 (5 bases). CDR3 length: 14 amino acids. V lost 1 base to trimming and J lost 8 bases, with 14 bases between them. Germline V lookup: CDR1 SEHNR, CDR2 FQNEAQ (reference sequence). The CDR3 is CASSLGQPKIEAFF. The CDR3 bases are TGTGCCAGCAGCTTAGGACAGCCAAAAATCGAAGCTTTCTTT.

The genes are TRBV5-1 and TRBJ1-6, with D possibly matching TRBD1 (5 bases). This CDR3 contains 15 residues. Germline lookup yields CDR1 SGHRS and CDR2 YFSETQ. V lost 0 bases and J lost 10, with 14 bases in between. The CDR3 DNA is TGCGCCAGCAGCTTGGGGGCAGGGATGGAATCACCCCTCCACTTT. Translating gives CASSLGAGMESPLHF.

V is TRBV7-9 and J is TRBJ1-1, with 7 bases lining up with TRBD1. The CDR3 consists of 15 residues. Germline lookup yields CDR1 SEHNR and CDR2 FQNEAQ (reference sequence). Trimming removed 7 bases from V and 0 bases from J; junction bases left unmatched: 8. CDR3 nucleotides: TGTGCCAGCACCAAGGGGGCTCTCATGAACACTGAAGCTTTCTTT. This translates into CASTKGALMNTEAFF.

This clone was counted once. The genes are TRBV28 and TRBJ2-7; D unclear. Between the trimmed V and J ends, which lost 3 bases and 1 base, there was a span of 7 bases. Germline CDR1 MDHEN, CDR2 SYDVKM. The CDR3 sequence is 13 residues long. CDR3 sequence: CASSFGWSYEQYV. CDR3 coding DNA: TGTGCCAGCAGTTTCGGGTGGTCCTACGAGCAGTACGTC.

The chain has TRBV7-8 and TRBJ1-1, with D unclear. Trimming shortened V by 5 bases and J by 5 bases, and 18 bases separated the two germline ends. The CDR3 is 15 residues long. The germline CDR1 and CDR2 sequences are SGHVS and FQNEAQ. The CDR3 sequence: CASSPREGGWTEAFF. The CDR3 DNA sequence: TGTGCCAGCAGCCCCCGAGAGGGAGGGTGGACTGAAGCTTTCTTT.

The chain recombines TRBV5-4 with TRBJ2-1; 8 bases fit TRBD1. This CDR3 is built from 14 residues. V was clipped by 4 bases and J by 9 bases; unmatched bases: 9. The germline V gene encodes CDR1 SGHNT and CDR2 YYREEE (reference sequence). CDR3 loop: CASSLPTGAGEQFF. The CDR3, as DNA: TGTGCCAGCAGCCTCCCGACAGGGGCAGGTGAGCAGTTCTTC.

The genes are TRBV28 and TRBJ2-1; a possible D gene is TRBD2 (7 bases). Trimming took 6 bases from V and 8 from J, leaving 17 bases between them. The CDR3 is made up of 14 amino acids. From germline, CDR1 is MDHEN and CDR2 SYDVKM. The CDR3 loop is CASSLEGGKYEQFF. The CDR3, as DNA: TGTGCCAGCAGCCTAGAGGGGGGGAAATATGAGCAGTTCTTC.

Only a few counts were recorded for this clone. In DNA, the CDR3 is TGTGCCAGCAGCCCCGACACGTATTCACCCCTCCACTTT. Translated, it gives CASSPDTYSPLHF. The gene calls are TRBV5-8 and TRBJ1-6; D remains ambiguous. Trimming shortened V by 4 bases and J by 8 bases, and 10 bases separated the two germline ends. The CDR3 is 13 residues long. CDR1 and CDR2 (germline): SGHTS, YDEGEE.

The V and J genes are TRBV23-1 and TRBJ1-1; no definite D call. TRBV23-1 is assigned to the ORF class and has an uncertain function. The germline V and J ends were trimmed by 8 bases and 0 bases, with 10 bases remaining between them. The CDR3 is 13 amino acids. The CDR3 DNA reads as TGCGCCAGCCCCCCCTCCTTGAACACTGAAGCTTTCTTT. As protein: CASPPSLNTEAFF.

The table lists this clone with a few counts. The V call is TRBV6-6, the J call TRBJ2-1; D uncertain. V was clipped by 0 bases and J by 4 bases, with 4 bases between them. Germline lookup yields CDR1 MNHNY and CDR2 SVGAGI (reference sequence). This CDR3 has 13 residues. The CDR3 reads CASSYSSYNEQFF. CDR3 coding DNA: TGTGCCAGCAGTTACTCCTCGTACAATGAGCAGTTCTTC.

This clone showed up just a few times. The rearrangement uses TRBV19 and TRBJ2-5, with D possibly TRBD1 on 6 matching bases. Germline loops: CDR1 LNHDA, CDR2 SQIVND (reference sequence). CDR3 length: 13 amino acids. Trimming stripped 3 bases from V and 5 bases from J, with 10 bases between. CDR3 DNA sequence: TGTGCCAGTAGTATTACAGGGTGGGAGACCCAGTACTTC. Translating gives CASSITGWETQYF.